The rows below give T cell receptor beta chains drawn from one sample of a study of T cells in Graves' hyperthyroidism and ophthalmopathy. TCRdb processed the multiplex PCR reads anew with MiXCR; each CDR3 protein has one entry. The sample yields over 500,000 distinct CDR3 sequences, 40% to 50% seen once. The source material was peripheral blood or thyroid tissue (not recorded which). Source of these receptors: an adult woman with Graves' disease, either hyperthyroidism or ophthalmopathy (not recorded which). Each CDR3 is given with its conserved first and last residue. The D gene is left open where the match is weak. Some rows have no size entry. The others give once, few or many, or a class for an expanded clone.

D gene	clone size	CDR3 length	J gene	V gene	CDR3 DNA	CDR3 protein
.	.	14	TRBJ1-1	TRBV6-1	TGTGCCAGCAGTGAAGTGGTGGGGAACACTGAAGCTTTCTTT	CASSEVVGNTEAFF
TRBD2	.	12	TRBJ2-3	TRBV7-9	TGTGCCAGCAGCCCTAGCGGGAGATCACAGTATTTT	CASSPSGRSQYF
TRBD2	.	14	TRBJ2-1	TRBV2	TGTGCCAGCAGCCCCCTAGCGGGCAACAATGAGCAGTTCTTC	CASSPLAGNNEQFF
.	many	15	TRBJ2-7	TRBV9	TGTGCCAGCAGCGTAGGTGGGCGGGCGAACTACGAGCAGTACTTC	CASSVGGRANYEQYF
.	many	17	TRBJ1-5	TRBV19	TGTGCCAGTAGTATAGATCACTCCACGACGGTCAATCAGCCCCAGCATTTT	CASSIDHSTTVNQPQHF
.	few	13	TRBJ2-3	TRBV11-2	TGTGCCAGCAGCTTAGTGTCGGACACCCCGCAGTATTTT	CASSLVSDTPQYF
TRBD1	.	15	TRBJ1-6	TRBV25-1	TGTGCCAACAGTGATCCCACAGGGGGTAACTCACCCCTCCACTTT	CANSDPTGGNSPLHF
.	.	15	TRBJ1-3	TRBV11-2	TGTGCCAGCAGCTCAGACACAAGCTCTGGAAACACCATATATTTT	CASSSDTSSGNTIYF
.	few	14	TRBJ1-2	TRBV7-2	TGTGCCAGCAGCTTAGCTAGGGGGTTCGACGGCTACACCTTC	CASSLARGFDGYTF
.	few	15	TRBJ1-1	TRBV7-9	TGTGCCAGCAGCAGACCAGGGGCGAGGGATACTGAAGCTTTCTTT	CASSRPGARDTEAFF
.	many	14	TRBJ1-2	TRBV6-5	TGTGCCAGCAGTTACTCCGCAGGGAACTATGGCTACACCTTC	CASSYSAGNYGYTF
.	many	15	TRBJ1-1	TRBV11-2	TGTGCCAGCAGCTTATCACAGGGTATGAACACTGAAGCTTTCTTT	CASSLSQGMNTEAFF
.	once	11	TRBJ2-5	TRBV20-1	TGCAGTGCTAGCGTCGGGGATACCCAGTACTTC	CSASVGDTQYF
.	.	17	TRBJ2-7	TRBV14	TGTGCCAGCAGCCAAGATTGGGTTATGGGTCCGAATTACGAGCAGTACTTC	CASSQDWVMGPNYEQYF
.	.	14	TRBJ2-3	TRBV10-3	TGTGCCATCAGCGAAGGGGGGGGGACAGATACGCAGTATTTT	CAISEGGGTDTQYF
.	.	16	TRBJ1-4	TRBV7-3	TGTGCCAGCAGCACGACTAGCGGGAGCTTCAATGAAAAACTGTTTTTT	CASSTTSGSFNEKLFF
.	many	13	TRBJ2-2	TRBV4-3	TGCGCCAGCAGCCAAGATCGGGGTGTGGAGCTGTTTTTT	CASSQDRGVELFF
TRBD2	.	14	TRBJ2-7	TRBV7-2	TGTGCCAGCAGGCCCGGGGAGCGGGGATACGAGCAGTACTTC	CASRPGERGYEQYF
.	many	15	TRBJ2-2	TRBV7-7	TGTGCTAGCAGCCGTAGGGACGGATCCACCGGGGAGCTGTTTTTT	CASSRRDGSTGELFF